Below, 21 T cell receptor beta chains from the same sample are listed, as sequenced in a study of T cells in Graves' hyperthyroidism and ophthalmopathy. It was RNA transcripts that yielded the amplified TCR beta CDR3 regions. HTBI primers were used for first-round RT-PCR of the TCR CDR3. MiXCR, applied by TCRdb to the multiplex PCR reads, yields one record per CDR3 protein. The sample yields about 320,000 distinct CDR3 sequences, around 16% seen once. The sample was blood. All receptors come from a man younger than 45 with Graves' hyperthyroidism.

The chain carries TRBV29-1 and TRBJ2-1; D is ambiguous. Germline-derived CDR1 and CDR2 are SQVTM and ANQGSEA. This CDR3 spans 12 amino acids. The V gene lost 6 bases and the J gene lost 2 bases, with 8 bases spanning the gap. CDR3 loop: CSVKGTYNEQFF. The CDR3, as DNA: TGCAGCGTCAAAGGGACCTACAATGAGCAGTTCTTC.

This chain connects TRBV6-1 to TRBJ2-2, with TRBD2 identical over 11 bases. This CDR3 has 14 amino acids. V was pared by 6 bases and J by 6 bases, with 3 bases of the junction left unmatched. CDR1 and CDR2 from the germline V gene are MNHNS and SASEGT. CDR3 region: CASRLAGDPGELFF. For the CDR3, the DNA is TGTGCCAGCAGACTAGCGGGAGACCCCGGGGAGCTGTTTTTT.

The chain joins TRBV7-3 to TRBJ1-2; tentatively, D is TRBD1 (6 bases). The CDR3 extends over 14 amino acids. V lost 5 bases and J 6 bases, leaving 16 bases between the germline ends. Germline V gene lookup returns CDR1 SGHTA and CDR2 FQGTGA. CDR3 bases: TGTGCCAGCAGCCCCCGGGGCCAGGGGCATGGCTACACCTTC. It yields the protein CASSPRGQGHGYTF. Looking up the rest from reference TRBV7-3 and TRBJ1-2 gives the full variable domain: GAGVSQTPSNKVTEKGKYVELRCDPISGHTALYWYRQSLGQGPEFLIYFQGTGAADDSGLPNDRFFAVRPEGSVSTLKIQRTERGDSAVYLCASSPRGQGHGYTFGSGTRLTVV.

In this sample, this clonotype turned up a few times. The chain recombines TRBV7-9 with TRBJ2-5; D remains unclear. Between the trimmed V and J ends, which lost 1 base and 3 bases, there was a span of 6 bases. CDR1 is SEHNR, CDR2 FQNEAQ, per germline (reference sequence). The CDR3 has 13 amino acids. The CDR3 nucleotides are TGTGCCAGCAGCTTAGGGTCCGAAGAGACCCAGTACTTC. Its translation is CASSLGSEETQYF.

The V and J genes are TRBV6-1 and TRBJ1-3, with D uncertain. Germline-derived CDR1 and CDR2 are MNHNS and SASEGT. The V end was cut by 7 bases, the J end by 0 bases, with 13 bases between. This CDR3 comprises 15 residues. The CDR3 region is CASIPPGSSGNTIYF. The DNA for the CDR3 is TGTGCCAGCATACCCCCGGGGAGCTCTGGAAACACCATATATTTT.

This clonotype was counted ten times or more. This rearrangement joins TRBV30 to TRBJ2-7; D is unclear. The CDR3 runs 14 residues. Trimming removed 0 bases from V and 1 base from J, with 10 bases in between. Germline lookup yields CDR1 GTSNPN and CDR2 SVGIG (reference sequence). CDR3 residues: CAWSVLSSSYEQYF. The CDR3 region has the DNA TGTGCCTGGAGTGTACTGTCTAGTTCCTACGAGCAGTACTTC.

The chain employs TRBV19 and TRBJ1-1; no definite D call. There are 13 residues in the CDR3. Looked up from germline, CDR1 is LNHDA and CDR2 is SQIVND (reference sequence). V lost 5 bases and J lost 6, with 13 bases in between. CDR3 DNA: TGTGCCAGTAGTGAACTCCAACTTTCTGAAGCTTTCTTT. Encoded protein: CASSELQLSEAFF.

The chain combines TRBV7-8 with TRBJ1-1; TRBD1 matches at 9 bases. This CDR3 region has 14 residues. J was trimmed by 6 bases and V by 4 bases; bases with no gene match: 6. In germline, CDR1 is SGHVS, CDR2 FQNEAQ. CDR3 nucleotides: TGTGCCAGCAGCTACCGGGACAGGGTCGCTGAAGCTTTCTTT. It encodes CASSYRDRVAEAFF.

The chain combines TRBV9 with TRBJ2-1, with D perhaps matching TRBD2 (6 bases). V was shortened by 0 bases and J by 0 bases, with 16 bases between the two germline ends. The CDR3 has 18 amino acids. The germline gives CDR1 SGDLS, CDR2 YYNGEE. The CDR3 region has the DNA TGTGCCAGCAGCGTAGGTGTGACTAGGAGTAACTCCTACAATGAGCAGTTCTTC. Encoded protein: CASSVGVTRSNSYNEQFF.

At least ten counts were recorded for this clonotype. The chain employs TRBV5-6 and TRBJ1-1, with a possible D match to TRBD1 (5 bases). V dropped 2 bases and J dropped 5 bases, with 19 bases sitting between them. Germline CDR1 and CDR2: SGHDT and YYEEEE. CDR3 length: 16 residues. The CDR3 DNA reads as TGTGCCAGCAGCTTAGGGATGCAGGGTTTTACGACTGAAGCTTTCTTT. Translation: CASSLGMQGFTTEAFF.

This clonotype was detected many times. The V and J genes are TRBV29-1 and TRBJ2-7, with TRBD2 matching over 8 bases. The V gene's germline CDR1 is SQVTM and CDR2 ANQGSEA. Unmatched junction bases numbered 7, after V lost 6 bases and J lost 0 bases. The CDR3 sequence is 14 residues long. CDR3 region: CSVQAGVSSYEQYF. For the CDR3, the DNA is TGCAGCGTGCAAGCGGGAGTATCCTCCTACGAGCAGTACTTC.

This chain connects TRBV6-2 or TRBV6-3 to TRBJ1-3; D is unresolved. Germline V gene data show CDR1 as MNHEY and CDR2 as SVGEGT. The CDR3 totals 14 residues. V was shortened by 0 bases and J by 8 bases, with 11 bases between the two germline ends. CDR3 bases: TGTGCCAGCAGTTACTCCGCCCGGCGGGACACCATATATTTT. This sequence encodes CASSYSARRDTIYF.

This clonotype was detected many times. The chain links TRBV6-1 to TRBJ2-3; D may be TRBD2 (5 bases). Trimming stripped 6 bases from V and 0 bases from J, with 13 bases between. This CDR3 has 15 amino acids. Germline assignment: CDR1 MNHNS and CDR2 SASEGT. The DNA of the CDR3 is TGTGCCAGCAGACCCGGACTCTTAAGCACAGATACGCAGTATTTT. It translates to CASRPGLLSTDTQYF.

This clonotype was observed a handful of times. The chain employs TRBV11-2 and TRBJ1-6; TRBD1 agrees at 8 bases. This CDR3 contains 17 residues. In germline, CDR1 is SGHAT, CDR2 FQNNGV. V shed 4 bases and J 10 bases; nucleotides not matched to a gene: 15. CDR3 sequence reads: CASSSIGQGVGKSPLHF. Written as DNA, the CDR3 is TGTGCCAGCAGCTCTATTGGACAGGGCGTTGGGAAGTCACCCCTCCACTTT.

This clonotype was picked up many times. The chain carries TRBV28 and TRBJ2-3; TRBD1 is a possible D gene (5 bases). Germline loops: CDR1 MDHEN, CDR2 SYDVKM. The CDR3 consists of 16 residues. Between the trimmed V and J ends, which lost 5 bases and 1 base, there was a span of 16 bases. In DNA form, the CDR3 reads TGTGCCAGCAGTCACCTGGACACCTCCCGCACAGATACGCAGTATTTT. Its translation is CASSHLDTSRTDTQYF.

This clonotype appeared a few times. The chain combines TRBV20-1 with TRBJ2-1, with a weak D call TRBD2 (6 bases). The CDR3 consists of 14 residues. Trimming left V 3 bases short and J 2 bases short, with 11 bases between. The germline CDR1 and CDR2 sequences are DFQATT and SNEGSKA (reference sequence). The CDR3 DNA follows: TGCAGTGCTAGTAAGGAGCGGGCCTACAATGAGCAGTTCTTC. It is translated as CSASKERAYNEQFF.

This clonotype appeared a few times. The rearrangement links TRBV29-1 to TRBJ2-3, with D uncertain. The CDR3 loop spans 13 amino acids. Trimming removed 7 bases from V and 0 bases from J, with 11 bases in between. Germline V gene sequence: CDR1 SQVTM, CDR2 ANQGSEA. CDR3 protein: CSARSPSTDTQYF. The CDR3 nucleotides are TGCAGCGCCCGCAGCCCTAGCACAGATACGCAGTATTTT.

CDR3 sequence (DNA): TGTGCCAGTAGTATTATTTGGGGAGATACGCAGTATTTT. It codes for CASSIIWGDTQYF. The J gene is TRBJ2-3, the V gene TRBV19; the D is unclear. CDR3 size: 13 residues. With 3 bases removed from V and 5 bases from J, the gap between germline ends came to 9 bases. Germline lookup yields CDR1 LNHDA and CDR2 SQIVND (reference sequence).

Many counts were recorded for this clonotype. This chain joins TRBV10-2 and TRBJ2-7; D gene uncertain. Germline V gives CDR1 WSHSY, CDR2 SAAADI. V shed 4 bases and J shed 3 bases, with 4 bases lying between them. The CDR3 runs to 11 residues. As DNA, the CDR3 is TGCGCCAGCAGTGCGGTCTACGAGCAGTACTTC. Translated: CASSAVYEQYF.

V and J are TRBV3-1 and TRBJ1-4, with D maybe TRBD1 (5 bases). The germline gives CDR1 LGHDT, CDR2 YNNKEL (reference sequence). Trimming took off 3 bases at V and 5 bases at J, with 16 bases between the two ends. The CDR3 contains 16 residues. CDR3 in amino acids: CASSQRGRVNNEKLFF. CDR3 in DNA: TGTGCCAGCAGCCAGAGGGGACGCGTAAACAATGAAAAACTGTTTTTT.

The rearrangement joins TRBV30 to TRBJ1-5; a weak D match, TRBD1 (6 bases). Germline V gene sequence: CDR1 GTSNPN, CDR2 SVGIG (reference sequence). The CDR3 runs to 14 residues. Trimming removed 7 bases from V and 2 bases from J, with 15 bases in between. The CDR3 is CASEEGGGNQPQHF. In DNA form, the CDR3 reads TGTGCCTCCGAGGAGGGGGGAGGCAATCAGCCCCAGCATTTT.